Presented here are 23 T cell receptor gamma chains from one specimen sequenced in a study of gamma-delta T cells after stem cell transplantation. TCRdb reprocessed the RT-PCR reads using CATT. The sample yields about 3,000 gamma-chain clones, around 18% seen once. Sequencing input: gamma-delta T cells. These receptor sequences come from a human donor. It is not recorded whose cells these are; they may come from a transplant donor.

This clone has just a few counts. V usage is TRGV2 and J usage is TRGJ1 or TRGJ2. J lost 12 bases, V lost 0 bases, and 5 bases had no gene match. Per the germline V gene, CDR1 is EGSNGY and CDR2 is YDSYNSKV. The CDR3 runs to 11 residues. CDR3 bases: TGTGCCACCTGGGACGGGCTTTCGAAACTCTTT. This sequence encodes CATWDGLSKLF.

This chain joins TRGV4 and TRGJ1 or TRGJ2. After removal of 0 bases from V and 5 bases from J, the junction contained 1 base not matched to a gene. Per germline, CDR1 EGSTGY and CDR2 YDSYTSSV. CDR3 length: 12 amino acids. The CDR3 nucleotides read TGTGCCACCTGGGATGGGAATTATAAGAAACTCTTT. Protein: CATWDGNYKKLF.

A few counts support this clone. This chain links TRGV3 with TRGJP2. Germline V lookup: CDR1 VTNTFY, CDR2 YDVSTARD (reference sequence). V gave up 1 base and J gave up 4 bases; unmatched junction bases: 3. CDR3 length: 14 amino acids. The CDR3 is CATWDRPSDWIKTF. DNA for the CDR3: TGTGCCACCTGGGACAGACCTAGTGATTGGATCAAGACGTTT.

The V gene is TRGV3, the J gene TRGJ1 or TRGJ2. Germline V gene sequence: CDR1 VTNTFY, CDR2 YDVSTARD (reference sequence). This CDR3 is built from 16 residues. V trimming: 0 bases; J trimming: 7 bases; junction bases outside the gene matches: 15. The CDR3 here is CATWDRYLGLGYKKLF. CDR3 DNA: TGTGCCACCTGGGACAGGTACTTGGGATTAGGGTATAAGAAACTCTTT.

The chain employs TRGV9 and TRGJ1 or TRGJ2. CDR1 is GITISATS, CDR2 ISYDGTV, per germline (reference sequence). Germline trimming cut 4 bases from V and 5 bases from J; bases unmatched to any gene: 5. The CDR3 has 12 amino acids. CDR3 nucleotides: TGTGCCTTGTGGGATACCGATTATAAGAAACTCTTT. It translates to CALWDTDYKKLF.

The rearrangement uses TRGV2 and TRGJ1 or TRGJ2. Germline V gene data show CDR1 as EGSNGY and CDR2 as YDSYNSKV. V shed 1 base and J 3 bases; nucleotides not matched to a gene: 6. The CDR3 contains 14 residues. Here the CDR3 DNA reads TGTGCCACCTGGGACGGCGGGGGTTATTATAAGAAACTCTTT. Protein sequence: CATWDGGGYYKKLF.

This clone is labeled as large. The genes are TRGV9 and TRGJ1 or TRGJ2. The V gene's germline CDR1 is GITISATS and CDR2 ISYDGTV (reference sequence). The CDR3 length is 12 residues. V gave up 0 bases and J gave up 6 bases; unmatched junction bases: 2. CDR3 coding DNA: TGTGCCTTGTGGGAGGTGCCTTATAAGAAACTCTTT. Protein sequence: CALWEVPYKKLF.

This clone came up a few times. J is TRGJ1 or TRGJ2 and V is TRGV3. Trimming took 0 bases from V and 12 from J; bases not matched to a gene: 5. CDR1 and CDR2 (germline): VTNTFY, YDVSTARD (reference sequence). The CDR3 is 11 amino acids. The CDR3 DNA is TGTGCCACCTGGGACAGGGGAGGGAAACTCTTT. This gives the protein CATWDRGGKLF.

This clone was counted a few times. The V gene is TRGV8, the J gene TRGJ1 or TRGJ2. CDR1 and CDR2 (germline): VENAVY, YDSYNSRV. Unmatched junction bases numbered 3, after V lost 0 bases and J lost 10 bases. The length of the CDR3 is 11 residues. CDR3 DNA: TGTGCCACCTGGGATAGGCTAAAGAAACTCTTT. It translates to CATWDRLKKLF.

This clone has more than one count but fewer than ten. The chain employs TRGV3 and TRGJ1 or TRGJ2. There are 11 residues in the CDR3. CDR1 is VTNTFY, CDR2 YDVSTARD, per germline (reference sequence). The J segment lost 11 bases and the V segment lost 0 bases, leaving 4 bases of the junction unmatched. The CDR3 loop is CATWDRREKLF. CDR3 bases: TGTGCCACCTGGGACAGGCGAGAGAAACTCTTT.

In regard to this clone: The same CDR3 can be traced to other DNA sequences in this sample. The chain joins TRGV9 to TRGJ1 or TRGJ2. The CDR3 covers 14 residues. Germline V CDR1 and CDR2: GITISATS, ISYDGTV (reference sequence). The junction had 18 bases not matched to a gene; V was cut back by 4 bases and J by 12 bases. The CDR3 DNA reads TGTGCCTTGTGGGACACAGAACCCGGGGGAAGGAAACTCTTT. Encoded protein: CALWDTEPGGRKLF.

This sequence joins TRGV3 and TRGJ1 or TRGJ2. The CDR3 extends over 15 amino acids. Trimming removed 0 bases from V and 0 bases from J; junction bases left unmatched: 5. CDR1 is VTNTFY, CDR2 YDVSTARD, per germline (reference sequence). CDR3: CATWDRPGNYYKKLF. CDR3 in DNA: TGTGCCACCTGGGACAGGCCGGGGAATTATTATAAGAAACTCTTT.

As to this clone: In the same sample, other DNA sequences code for this CDR3. CDR3 DNA: TGTGCCACCTGGGATGGGCTGGGGTATAAGAAACTCTTT. This codes for CATWDGLGYKKLF. This chain uses TRGV4 with TRGJ1 or TRGJ2. Trimming took 0 bases from V and 7 from J; bases not matched to a gene: 6. The V gene's germline CDR1 is EGSTGY and CDR2 YDSYTSSV. This CDR3 has 13 residues.

This chain joins TRGV4 and TRGJ1 or TRGJ2. The CDR3 extends over 13 amino acids. Trimming at V came to 3 bases and at J to 3 bases, leaving 5 bases not matched to a gene. Germline CDR1 reads EGSTGY; CDR2 reads YDSYTSSV. DNA for the CDR3: TGTGCCACCTGGGATCCCCCTTATTATAAGAAACTCTTT. Amino acid sequence: CATWDPPYYKKLF.

This clone is judged medium-sized (0.01 to 0.1%). This chain connects TRGV9 to TRGJ1 or TRGJ2. This CDR3 contains 11 residues. V was pared by 6 bases and J by 3 bases, with 2 bases of the junction left unmatched. CDR1 and CDR2 from the germline V gene are GITISATS and ISYDGTV (reference sequence). CDR3 nucleotide sequence: TGTGCCTTGTGGCTTTATTATAAGAAACTCTTT. Protein sequence: CALWLYYKKLF.

This clone has just a few counts. V usage is TRGV3 and J usage is TRGJ1 or TRGJ2. The length of the CDR3 is 12 residues. V shed 3 bases and J 3 bases; nucleotides not matched to a gene: 2. Germline-derived CDR1 and CDR2 are VTNTFY and YDVSTARD (reference sequence). The CDR3, as DNA: TGTGCCACCTGGGACCTTTATTATAAGAAACTCTTT. This codes for CATWDLYYKKLF.

The chain carries TRGV2 and TRGJP2. CDR3 length equals 18 residues. Losses at the gene ends were 0 bases for V and 2 bases for J; bases not matched to a gene: 12. CDR1 EGSNGY and CDR2 YDSYNSKV come from the germline V gene. The CDR3 DNA follows: TGTGCCACCTGGGACGGGCGAGGGGGAGTAAGTAGTGATTGGATCAAGACGTTT. As protein: CATWDGRGGVSSDWIKTF.

Only a few counts were recorded for this clone. V usage is TRGV3 and J usage is TRGJ1 or TRGJ2. Germline-derived CDR1 and CDR2 are VTNTFY and YDVSTARD (reference sequence). The CDR3 is 15 residues long. V trimming: 0 bases; J trimming: 2 bases; junction bases outside the gene matches: 7. The CDR3 sequence is CATWDRPGDYYKKLF. The CDR3, as DNA: TGTGCCACCTGGGACAGGCCAGGGGATTATTATAAGAAACTCTTT.

About this clone: The junction and the germline gene differ at one end; a read error may be behind it. The chain is built from TRGV3 and TRGJ1 or TRGJ2. The V gene's germline CDR1 is VTNTFY and CDR2 YDVSTARD (reference sequence). This CDR3 region has 14 residues. In DNA form, the CDR3 reads TGTGCCACCTGGGACACTTGGGGCAGTTATAAGGAACTCTTT. Translation gives CATWDTWGSYKELF.

This clone was found a few times. V and J are TRGV4 and TRGJ1 or TRGJ2. The ends lost 0 bases at V and 5 bases at J; junction bases unmatched: 4. Looked up from germline, CDR1 is EGSTGY and CDR2 is YDSYTSSV. The CDR3 has 13 residues. The CDR3 nucleotides read TGTGCCACCTGGGATGGGCTGGATTATAAGAAACTCTTT. This translates into CATWDGLDYKKLF.

In its sample, this clone was seen a few times. This sequence joins TRGV9 and TRGJ1 or TRGJ2. Unmatched junction bases numbered 4, after V lost 0 bases and J lost 8 bases. This CDR3 has 12 amino acids. Germline values: CDR1 GITISATS, CDR2 ISYDGTV (reference sequence). CDR3 sequence reads: CALWEVLDKKLF. The CDR3 region has the DNA TGTGCCTTGTGGGAGGTGCTAGATAAGAAACTCTTT.

With respect to this clone: Germline and junction disagree at one end, which may indicate a read error. The V and J genes are TRGV9 and TRGJ1 or TRGJ2. The germline CDR1 and CDR2 sequences are GITISATS and ISYDGTV (reference sequence). The CDR3 sequence is 14 residues long. For the CDR3, the DNA is TGTGCCTTGTTGGAGGTGCAGGAGGATTATAACAAACTCTTT. Translation: CALLEVQEDYNKLF.

This clone has more than one count but fewer than ten. V and J are TRGV5 and TRGJ1 or TRGJ2. CDR3 length: 12 residues. The germline V gene has CDR1 VINAFY and CDR2 YDVSNSKD. Trimming removed 0 bases from V and 9 bases from J; junction bases left unmatched: 5. The CDR3 DNA reads TGTGCCACCTGGGACAGGTGGCTTAAGAAACTCTTT. It codes for CATWDRWLKKLF.